This T cell receptor (beta chain) was obtained from a study of T cell changes during pregnancy in multiple sclerosis (dated by TCRdb to about 2019). Regarding the research as a whole: The study looked at changes in the T cell repertoire across pregnancy in women with multiple sclerosis.

From its cysteine to its phenylalanine, the CDR3 spans 16 amino acids. The CDR3 DNA has 48 bases and is translated from base 1. In the germline V gene, CDR1 corresponds to SGHRS and CDR2 to YFSETQ. Trimming accounts for 0 bases at V and 4 bases at J, while the number of junction bases matched to no gene is 6. Preparation of the library involved the immunoSEQ multiplex PCR assay. The source is immuneACCESS, and TCRdb retained only in-frame sequences with V and J called. Part of the clones is not carried over; for the studies checked, unresolved V genes explain less than half of this, and the remainder is unexplained. The sample includes around 50,000 clones, with approximately 92% observed a single time. Approximately 0.62% of the sample is in the top ten clones. On this clone: What this receptor recognizes is not known. No base qualities exist here, and no much larger clone lies one base off it.

The clonotype was recovered from a female donor with multiple sclerosis, enrolled in a pregnancy study. The sequencing here drew on CD4+ T cells from peripheral blood mononuclear cells, taken in the third trimester of pregnancy. The chain joins TRBV5-1 to TRBJ1-2; 10 bases in between match TRBD1. CDR3 loop: CASSLGDRGTFYGYTF. The sequenced DNA: TGCGCCAGCAGCTTGGGGGACAGGGGAACATTCTATGGCTACACCTTC.